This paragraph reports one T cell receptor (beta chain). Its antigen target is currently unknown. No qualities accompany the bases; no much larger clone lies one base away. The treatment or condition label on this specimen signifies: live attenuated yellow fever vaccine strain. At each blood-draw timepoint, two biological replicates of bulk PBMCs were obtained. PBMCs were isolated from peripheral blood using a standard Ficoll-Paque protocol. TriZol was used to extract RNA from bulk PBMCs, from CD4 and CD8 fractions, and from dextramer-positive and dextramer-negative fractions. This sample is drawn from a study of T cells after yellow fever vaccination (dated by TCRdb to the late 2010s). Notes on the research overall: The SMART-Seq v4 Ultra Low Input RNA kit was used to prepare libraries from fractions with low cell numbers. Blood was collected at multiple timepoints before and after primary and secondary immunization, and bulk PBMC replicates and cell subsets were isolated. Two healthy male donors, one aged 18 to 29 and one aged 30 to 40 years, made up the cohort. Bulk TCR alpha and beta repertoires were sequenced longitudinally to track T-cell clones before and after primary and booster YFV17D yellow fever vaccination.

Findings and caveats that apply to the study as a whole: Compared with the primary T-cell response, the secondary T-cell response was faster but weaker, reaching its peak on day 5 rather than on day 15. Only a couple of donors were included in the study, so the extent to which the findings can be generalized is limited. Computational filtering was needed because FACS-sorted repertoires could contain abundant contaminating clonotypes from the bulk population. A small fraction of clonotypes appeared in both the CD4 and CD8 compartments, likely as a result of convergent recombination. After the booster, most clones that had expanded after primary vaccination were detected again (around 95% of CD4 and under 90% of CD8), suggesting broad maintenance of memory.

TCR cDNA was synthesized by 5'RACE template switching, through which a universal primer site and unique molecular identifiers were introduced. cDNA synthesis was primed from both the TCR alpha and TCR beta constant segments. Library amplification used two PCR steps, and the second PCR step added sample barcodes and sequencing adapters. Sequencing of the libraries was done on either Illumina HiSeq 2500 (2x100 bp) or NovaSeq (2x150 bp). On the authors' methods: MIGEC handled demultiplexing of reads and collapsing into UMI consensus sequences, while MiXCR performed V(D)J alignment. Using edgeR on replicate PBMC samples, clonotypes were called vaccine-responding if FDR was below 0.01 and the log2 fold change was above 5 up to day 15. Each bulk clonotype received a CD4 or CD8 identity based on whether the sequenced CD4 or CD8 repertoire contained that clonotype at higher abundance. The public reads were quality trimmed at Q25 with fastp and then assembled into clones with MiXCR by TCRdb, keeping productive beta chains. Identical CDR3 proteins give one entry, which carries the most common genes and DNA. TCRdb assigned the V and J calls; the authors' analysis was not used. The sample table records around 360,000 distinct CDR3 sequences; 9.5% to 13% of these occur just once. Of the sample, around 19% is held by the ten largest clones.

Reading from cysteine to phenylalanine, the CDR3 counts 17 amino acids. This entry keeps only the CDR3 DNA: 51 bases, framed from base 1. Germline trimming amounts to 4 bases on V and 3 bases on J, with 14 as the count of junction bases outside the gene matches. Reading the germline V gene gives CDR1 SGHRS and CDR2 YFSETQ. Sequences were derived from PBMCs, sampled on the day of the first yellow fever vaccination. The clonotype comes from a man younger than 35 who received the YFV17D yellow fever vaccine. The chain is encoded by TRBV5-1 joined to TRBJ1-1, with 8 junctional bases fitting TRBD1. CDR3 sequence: CASSPTPGTGWDTEAFF. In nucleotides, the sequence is TGCGCCAGCAGCCCAACCCCCGGGACAGGATGGGACACTGAAGCTTTCTTT.